These 23 T cell receptor beta chains share one sample of origin, sequenced in a study of cytomegalovirus exposure and HLA in healthy donors. Method: immunoSEQ multiplex PCR; TCRdb's copy keeps in-frame clones and lacks some. Altogether about 110,000 clones are present, about nine tenths being singletons, with the ten largest covering 1.5% to 2%. The sample comprised PBMCs. The receptors here all came from a woman aged 18-29 years in good health and CMV-seronegative.

J is TRBJ2-3 and V is TRBV5-1; D unclear. The CDR3 is 15 residues long. V was cut by 0 bases and J by 0 bases, with 8 bases left in between. From germline, CDR1 is SGHRS and CDR2 YFSETQ. The CDR3 loop reads CASSLGHLSTDTQYF. For the CDR3, the DNA is TGCGCCAGCAGCTTGGGACATCTTAGCACAGATACGCAGTATTTT.

The CDR3 sequence is CSANRETQYF. Written as DNA, the CDR3 is TGCAGTGCTAATCGTGAGACCCAGTACTTC. The chain carries TRBV20-1 and TRBJ2-5; no firm D call. The CDR3 runs 10 residues. V lost 4 bases and J 5 bases, leaving 5 bases between the germline ends. Germline CDR1 reads DFQATT; CDR2 reads SNEGSKA (reference sequence).

V gene TRBV30 combines with J gene TRBJ1-2; D remains ambiguous. V lost 0 bases and J 4 bases, leaving 15 bases between the germline ends. The CDR3 has 15 residues. In germline, CDR1 is GTSNPN, CDR2 SVGIG (reference sequence). In DNA form, the CDR3 reads TGTGCCTGGAGTGTCATCGACACAGCACTCTATGGCTACACCTTC. It codes for CAWSVIDTALYGYTF. Variable domain in full (rest from reference TRBV30 and TRBJ1-2): SQTIHQWPATLVQPVGSPLSLECTVEGTSNPNLYWYRQAAGRGLQLLFYSVGIGQISSEVPQNLSASRPQDRQFILSSKKLLLSDSGFYLCAWSVIDTALYGYTFGSGTRLTVV.

The count of this clone is one. The chain has TRBV6-1 and TRBJ1-2, with TRBD1 matching 7 bases. There are 13 residues in the CDR3. V dropped 10 bases and J dropped 4; count of bases not matched to a gene: 9. CDR1 and CDR2 from the germline V gene are MNHNS and SASEGT. The CDR3 loop is CATGAGGGYGYTF. CDR3 coding DNA: TGTGCCACCGGGGCAGGGGGTGGCTATGGCTACACCTTC.

The chain combines TRBV10-3 with TRBJ2-7; no definite D call. Germline CDR1 is ENHRY and CDR2 is SYGVKD. The CDR3 consists of 14 residues. V lost 3 bases, J lost 2 bases, and 11 bases lay in between. DNA of the CDR3: TGTGCCATCAGTGAAACAACTACACCCTACGAGCAGTACTTC. Encoded protein: CAISETTTPYEQYF.

J is TRBJ2-1 and V is TRBV18; TRBD2 might be the D (5 bases). Looked up from germline, CDR1 is KGHSH and CDR2 is LQKENI. This CDR3 contains 16 residues. Trimming pared 3 bases from V and 3 bases from J, leaving 15 bases between. The CDR3 sequence: CASSPVTGSLYNEQFF. The CDR3, as DNA: TGTGCCAGCTCACCTGTAACGGGGTCGCTCTACAATGAGCAGTTCTTC. Combining the CDR3 with reference TRBV18 and TRBJ2-1 gives the whole variable domain NAGVMQNPRHLVRRRGQEARLRCSPMKGHSHVYWYRQLPEEGLKFMVYLQKENIIDESGMPKERFSAEFPKEGPSILRIQQVVRGDSAAYFCASSPVTGSLYNEQFFGPGTRLTVL.

This clone was counted a single time. V usage is TRBV9 and J usage is TRBJ2-2; 9 positions agree with TRBD2. This CDR3 comprises 15 residues. The trim removed 4 bases at V and 3 bases at J, leaving 4 bases unmatched. Germline CDR1 and CDR2: SGDLS and YYNGEE. In DNA form, the CDR3 reads TGTGCCAGCAGCTTAAGACTAGCGGACACCGGGGAGCTGTTTTTT. Amino acid sequence: CASSLRLADTGELFF.

This chain uses TRBV6-1 with TRBJ1-4; 7 nucleotides agree with TRBD1. The germline V gene has CDR1 MNHNS and CDR2 SASEGT. This CDR3 is 16 amino acids long. V trimming: 0 bases; J trimming: 5 bases; junction bases outside the gene matches: 6. As DNA, the CDR3 is TGTGCCAGCAGTGAAGCGACGGGCAGGGGGAATGAAAAACTGTTTTTT. Residues: CASSEATGRGNEKLFF.

The rearrangement uses TRBV7-6 and TRBJ2-7; D is unresolved. Germline V gives CDR1 SGHVS, CDR2 FNYEAQ. The CDR3 covers 13 residues. Trimming took off 4 bases at V and 3 bases at J, with 10 bases between the two ends. CDR3 coding DNA: TGTGCCAGCAGCTCTGGGCCTGACTACGAGCAGTACTTC. Encoded protein: CASSSGPDYEQYF.

The chain links TRBV7-9 to TRBJ1-2, with D hard to call. V gave up 2 bases and J gave up 4 bases, with 14 bases separating them. Germline V gene sequence: CDR1 SEHNR, CDR2 FQNEAQ (reference sequence). The CDR3 is 15 amino acids. This CDR3 reads CASSLRGNPLYGYTF. Here the CDR3 DNA reads TGTGCCAGCAGCTTACGGGGTAACCCTCTCTATGGCTACACCTTC.

The V call is TRBV9, the J call TRBJ1-2; 12 nucleotides agree with TRBD1. CDR1 and CDR2 from the germline V gene are SGDLS and YYNGEE. The ends lost 4 bases at V and 4 bases at J; junction bases unmatched: 11. The CDR3 totals 17 residues. As DNA, the CDR3 is TGTGCCAGCAGCCCCCGGGACAGGGGGCGCTCAGGCTATGGCTACACCTTC. This encodes CASSPRDRGRSGYGYTF.

V and J are TRBV28 and TRBJ2-3, with 8 nucleotides matching TRBD2. The junction had 13 bases not matched to a gene; V was cut back by 3 bases and J by 5 bases. The CDR3 loop spans 17 amino acids. CDR1 and CDR2 (germline): MDHEN, SYDVKM. Here the CDR3 reads CASSFGASGLTIDTQYF. The CDR3 DNA follows: TGTGCCAGCAGTTTTGGGGCTAGCGGGCTAACTATAGATACGCAGTATTTT.

This rearrangement joins TRBV30 to TRBJ2-7; 7 bases align to TRBD1. Unmatched junction bases numbered 8, after V lost 3 bases and J lost 0 bases. The germline V gene encodes CDR1 GTSNPN and CDR2 SVGIG (reference sequence). The CDR3 contains 15 residues. CDR3 DNA sequence: TGTGCCTGGAGCCCAGGGGGATCCCTCTCCTACGAGCAGTACTTC. It is translated as CAWSPGGSLSYEQYF. The full variable domain, rest sourced from reference TRBV30 and TRBJ2-7, is SQTIHQWPATLVQPVGSPLSLECTVEGTSNPNLYWYRQAAGRGLQLLFYSVGIGQISSEVPQNLSASRPQDRQFILSSKKLLLSDSGFYLCAWSPGGSLSYEQYFGPGTRLTVT.

The V gene is TRBV5-4, the J gene TRBJ2-5, with a weak D call TRBD2 (5 bases). CDR1 and CDR2 from the germline V gene are SGHNT and YYREEE (reference sequence). This CDR3 has 17 residues. V lost 0 bases and J lost 5, with 20 bases in between. DNA of the CDR3: TGTGCCAGCAGCTTGGATTGGGGTAGACCGGAGGAGGAGACCCAGTACTTC. This translates into CASSLDWGRPEEETQYF.

The chain joins TRBV7-3 to TRBJ1-6; 7 bases align to TRBD1. CDR3 length: 14 amino acids. CDR1 is SGHTA and CDR2 is FQGTGA in the germline V gene. Trimming cost V 5 bases and J 7 bases; bases outside gene matches: 5. The CDR3 loop is CASSQRGQNSPLHF. In nucleotides, the CDR3 is TGTGCCAGCAGCCAAAGGGGGCAAAATTCACCCCTCCACTTT.

This clone was counted a few times. The rearrangement links TRBV6-5 to TRBJ2-3; no firm D call. V lost 0 bases and J lost 3, with 4 bases in between. Germline CDR1 and CDR2: MNHEY and SVGAGI. The CDR3 has 13 residues. CDR3 in amino acids: CASSYSETDTQYF. Written as DNA, the CDR3 is TGTGCCAGCAGTTACTCGGAGACAGATACGCAGTATTTT.

The chain recombines TRBV9 with TRBJ2-3; TRBD1 matches at 8 bases. The V and J ends lost 2 bases and 6 bases, in that order; junction bases with no gene match: 5. The germline V gene encodes CDR1 SGDLS and CDR2 YYNGEE. The CDR3 is 14 amino acids. For the CDR3, the DNA is TGTGCCAGCAGCGTTGGCAGGGGGCCCGATACGCAGTATTTT. Amino acid sequence: CASSVGRGPDTQYF.

The rearrangement links TRBV23-1 to TRBJ1-1, with 8 bases that match TRBD1. TRBV23-1 has ORF status, its function being uncertain. The length of the CDR3 is 17 residues. J was trimmed by 0 bases and V by 3 bases; bases with no gene match: 9. The CDR3 bases are TGCGCCAGCAGTCATGTAAGACAGGGGAAAATGAACACTGAAGCTTTCTTT. This gives the protein CASSHVRQGKMNTEAFF.

The J gene is TRBJ1-1, the V gene TRBV6-1; 11 nucleotides align to TRBD1. V was clipped by 6 bases and J by 5 bases; unmatched bases: 8. CDR1 is MNHNS, CDR2 SASEGT, per germline. This CDR3 region has 15 residues. DNA of the CDR3: TGTGCCAGCAGGATTGGGGGACAGGGGGTAACTGAAGCTTTCTTT. This gives the protein CASRIGGQGVTEAFF.

The chain recombines TRBV29-1 with TRBJ1-3; tentative D call: TRBD1 (6 bases). The CDR3 length is 13 residues. V lost 3 bases and J 4 bases, leaving 10 bases between the germline ends. Germline-derived CDR1 and CDR2 are SQVTM and ANQGSEA. The CDR3 is CSVDMTGGNTIYF. CDR3 nucleotides: TGCAGCGTTGATATGACAGGAGGAAACACCATATATTTT.

The chain is built from TRBV30 and TRBJ2-1; weak D call: TRBD1 (7 bases). Trimming shortened V by 5 bases and J by 5 bases, and 10 bases separated the two germline ends. CDR1 is GTSNPN and CDR2 is SVGIG in the germline V gene (reference sequence). The CDR3 length is 12 residues. CDR3 coding DNA: TGTGCCTGGGGAGGGGGCAACAATGAGCAGTTCTTC. This translates into CAWGGGNNEQFF.

The chain combines TRBV4-2 with TRBJ1-1, with 7 bases identical to TRBD1. V lost 2 bases and J lost 6; bases outside the gene matches: 6. The CDR3 extends over 14 amino acids. Germline-derived CDR1 and CDR2 are LGHNA and YNFKEQ. The CDR3 bases are TGTGCCAGCAGCCAATATACCGGGACAGCTGAAGCTTTCTTT. It encodes CASSQYTGTAEAFF.

This chain connects TRBV27 to TRBJ1-2; perhaps TRBD1 as D (5 bases). Looked up from germline, CDR1 is MNHEY and CDR2 is SMNVEV (reference sequence). This CDR3 has 13 amino acids. Trimming left V 2 bases short and J 5 bases short, with 9 bases between. The CDR3 spells CASSLTGQYGYTF. CDR3 DNA sequence: TGTGCCAGCAGTTTAACAGGCCAGTATGGCTACACCTTC.